The 9 T cell receptor beta chains given below trace back to one sample, sequenced in a study of cytomegalovirus exposure and HLA in healthy donors. In the PCR, 60 Vbeta and 13 Jbeta primers were used. Profiled with immunoSEQ multiplex PCR; TCRdb holds only in-frame clones, not every one. The sample yields some 180,000 clones, more than 60% seen once. Sequenced input: PBMCs. These receptors came from an older woman in good health and CMV-seropositive.

The chain carries TRBV7-8 and TRBJ2-2; possible D gene TRBD2, 5 bases. V was clipped by 4 bases and J by 1 base, with 10 bases between them. Per the germline V gene, CDR1 is SGHVS and CDR2 is FQNEAQ. This CDR3 contains 15 residues. CDR3 in DNA: TGTGCCAGCAGCTCGAGGGCGGAGAACACCGGGGAGCTGTTTTTT. Residues: CASSSRAENTGELFF.

CDR3 residues: CASSQGQGLSTDTQYF. For the CDR3, the DNA is TGCGCCAGCAGCCAAGGTCAGGGGTTATCCACAGATACGCAGTATTTT. The chain employs TRBV4-3 and TRBJ2-3, with a tentative D call TRBD1 (6 bases). The CDR3 is 16 residues long. Germline CDR1 reads LGHNA; CDR2 reads YSLEER. The ends were cut back, 1 base at V and 2 bases at J, with 13 bases in the middle.

CDR3 in DNA: TGTGCCATCGGGCGGGAGAACACCGGGGAGCTGTTTTTT. Its translation is CAIGRENTGELFF. This chain joins TRBV10-3 and TRBJ2-2; possibly TRBD2 for D (6 bases). Germline-derived CDR1 and CDR2 are ENHRY and SYGVKD. This CDR3 is built from 13 residues. V was cut by 8 bases and J by 1 base, with 8 bases left in between.

The chain uses TRBV7-9 and TRBJ1-2; TRBD1 aligns across 7 bases. V shed 5 bases, J shed 4 bases, and the junction held 19 bases outside the gene matches. The CDR3 covers 18 residues. The germline V gene has CDR1 SEHNR and CDR2 FQNEAQ (reference sequence). The CDR3 DNA is TGTGCCAGCAGCCCCAACCCGGGACAGACATACTATACCTATGGCTACACCTTC. Translated: CASSPNPGQTYYTYGYTF. The whole variable domain, filled in from reference TRBV7-9 and TRBJ1-2, reads DTGVSQNPRHKITKRGQNVTFRCDPISEHNRLYWYRQTLGQGPEFLTYFQNEAQLEKSRLLSDRFSAERPKGSFSTLEIQRTEQGDSAMYLCASSPNPGQTYYTYGYTFGSGTRLTVV.

The CDR3 sequence is CASNSGNLEQYF. The CDR3, as DNA: TGTGCCAGCAATTCGGGTAACTTGGAGCAGTACTTC. The gene calls are TRBV2 and TRBJ2-7; unclear D gene. Germline V gene data show CDR1 as SNHLY and CDR2 as FYNNEI. Trimming took off 7 bases at V and 7 bases at J, with 14 bases between the two ends. CDR3 length: 12 amino acids.

The chain recombines TRBV5-6 with TRBJ2-1, with TRBD1 identical over 7 bases. The germline CDR1 and CDR2 sequences are SGHDT and YYEEEE. The CDR3 is 13 amino acids. After removal of 0 bases from V and 12 bases from J, the junction contained 6 bases not matched to a gene. CDR3 nucleotide sequence: TGTGCCAGCAGCTTGGCCGGCGAGGGGGCGCAGTTCTTC. It translates to CASSLAGEGAQFF. The entire variable domain, with the rest obtained from reference TRBV5-6 and TRBJ2-1, is as follows: DAGVTQSPTHLIKTRGQQVTLRCSPKSGHDTVSWYQQALGQGPQFIFQYYEEEERQRGNFPDRFSGHQFPNYSSELNVNALLLGDSALYLCASSLAGEGAQFFGPGTRLTVL.

This sequence joins TRBV19 and TRBJ1-5; D gene ambiguous. Trimming stripped 6 bases from V and 0 bases from J, with 15 bases between. The CDR3 has 16 amino acids. Germline CDR1 LNHDA, CDR2 SQIVND (reference sequence). In nucleotides, the CDR3 is TGTGCCAGTAGACGAGACGGACTGAATAGCAATCAGCCCCAGCATTTT. It translates to CASRRDGLNSNQPQHF.

The V gene is TRBV10-1, the J gene TRBJ2-5; 11 nucleotides line up with TRBD2. J lost 1 base, V lost 4 bases, and 5 bases had no gene match. CDR3 size: 16 residues. CDR1 is WNHNN and CDR2 is SYGVQD in the germline V gene (reference sequence). CDR3 residues: CASSVGTSGGQETQYF. CDR3 sequence (DNA): TGCGCCAGCAGTGTGGGTACTAGCGGGGGCCAAGAGACCCAGTACTTC.

The chain is built from TRBV5-1 and TRBJ2-3, with 8 bases aligning to TRBD1. CDR3 length equals 14 residues. Germline V gene lookup returns CDR1 SGHRS and CDR2 YFSETQ. J was trimmed by 5 bases and V by 4 bases; bases with no gene match: 6. Written as DNA, the CDR3 is TGCGCCAGCAGCCAAGGACAGGGTGGAGATACGCAGTATTTT. Encoded protein: CASSQGQGGDTQYF.